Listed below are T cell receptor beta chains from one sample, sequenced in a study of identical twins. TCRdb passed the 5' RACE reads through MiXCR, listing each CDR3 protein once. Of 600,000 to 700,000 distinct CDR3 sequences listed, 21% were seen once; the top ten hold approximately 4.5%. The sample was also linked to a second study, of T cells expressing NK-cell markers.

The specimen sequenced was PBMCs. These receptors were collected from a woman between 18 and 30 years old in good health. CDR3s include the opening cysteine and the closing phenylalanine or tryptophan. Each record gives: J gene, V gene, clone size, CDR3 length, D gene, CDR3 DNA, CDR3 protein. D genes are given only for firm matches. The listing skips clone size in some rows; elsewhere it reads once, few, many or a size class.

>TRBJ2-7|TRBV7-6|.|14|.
TGTGCCAGCAGCTTTGGTTCGGGAGATCGGGAGCAGTACTTC
CASSFGSGDREQYF
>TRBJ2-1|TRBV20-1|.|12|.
TGCAGTGCTAGTTTGGGGGGCAATGAGCAGTTCTTC
CSASLGGNEQFF
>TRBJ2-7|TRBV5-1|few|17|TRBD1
TGCGCCAGCAGCTCCCAACCCCAGGGGGACCCCTCCTACGAGCAGTACTTC
CASSSQPQGDPSYEQYF
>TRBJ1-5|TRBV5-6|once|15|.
TGTGCCAGCAGCAAAGGACAGTTAGGGGTTCAGCCCCAGCATTTT
CASSKGQLGVQPQHF
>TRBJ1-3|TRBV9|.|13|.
TGTGCCAGCAACGAGGCCCCTGGAAACACCATATATTTT
CASNEAPGNTIYF
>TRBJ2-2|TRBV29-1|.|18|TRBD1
TGCAGCGTACCCGGGACAGGGAAAGGAGGGGGGAGTGTCGGGGAGCTGTTTTTT
CSVPGTGKGGGSVGELFF
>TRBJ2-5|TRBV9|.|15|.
TGTGCCAGCAGCTCGCGATCCGGGGGCCAAGAGACCCAGTACTTC
CASSSRSGGQETQYF
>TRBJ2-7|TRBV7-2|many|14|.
TGTGCCAGCAGCTTAGAGCTAGACGGGTACGAGCAGTACTTC
CASSLELDGYEQYF
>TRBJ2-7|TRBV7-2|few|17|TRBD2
TGTGCCAGCAGCTTAGCGGTGCTAGCGGGACCCTCCTACGAGCAGTACTTC
CASSLAVLAGPSYEQYF
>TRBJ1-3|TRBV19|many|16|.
TGTGCCAGTAGTTACGACGGGACGGTCTCTGGAAACACCATATATTTT
CASSYDGTVSGNTIYF